This TCR beta chain was identified during a study of T cells in Graves' hyperthyroidism and ophthalmopathy (dated by TCRdb to the late 2010s). General notes on the study: Peripheral blood samples were taken at initial diagnosis, before any treatment was given. To identify distinguishing TCR V-J signatures, a discovery cohort of about a hundred patients was used, comprising some 45 with Graves' ophthalmopathy and under 60 with stable Graves' hyperthyroidism. Whether ophthalmopathy could be predicted prospectively was tested in an independent validation cohort made up of approximately 19 hyperthyroidism patients plus 17 patients who later progressed to ophthalmopathy. The roughly 91 discovery patients were randomly divided into training and test sets at a 7:3 ratio. In addition, the study compared T-cell repertoires in thyroid tissue and in blood from over 5 Graves' hyperthyroidism patients. Once sampling was done, hyperthyroidism patients were given methimazole at a starting dose of 30 mg daily, whereas ophthalmopathy patients were given high-dose intravenous methylprednisolone. The paper describes TCR Vbeta CDR3 sequencing of around 140 peripheral blood samples, made up of 43 ophthalmopathy patients, approximately 73 hyperthyroidism patients and some 17 progressor patients.

Note on this clonotype: Its specific antigen is unknown. One base away lies a much larger clone, so this may be a sequencing read error.

TCR beta CDR3 regions were amplified from RNA transcripts. The first round of RT-PCR for the TCR CDR3 was performed with the HTBI primer set and the Qiagen OneStep RT-PCR kit. The libraries were constructed in a second round of multiplex PCR and then size-selected and purified. Libraries were sequenced paired-end with 100 bp reads on an Illumina HiSeq2000. The study's own analysis went as follows. SOAPnuke was used to process the raw data, removing reads that contained adapters or uncalled bases, had a mean Phred below 15, or lacked an exact match to the constant primer or identifier. COPE v1.2.5 was used to merge high-quality paired reads, and clonotypes were defined as unique nucleotide sequences. MiTCR v1.1 was used to align the clonotypes against IMGT TRBV, TRBD and TRBJ reference segments. The analysis included only V-J combinations with a frequency above 0.0001, which together covered more than 98% of the repertoires. A TCS score was defined as the ratio between F50 (clonal expansion) and ExV (chaos), using BLOSUM62-based TCRdist between CDR3 peptides within each V-J. Welch's t-statistics and random forest reduced 514 V-J features to roughly 13, which were used in a naive Bayes classifier (R e1071). TCRdb applied fastp at Q25 and MiXCR to the public reads, then kept only in-frame beta chains. Each entry merges the rows of one CDR3 protein and shows their most common DNA and genes. For this entry, the V and J calls and clone size follow TCRdb and not the study's own pipeline. Counted in this sample were over 200,000 distinct CDR3 sequences; more than 14% of them appeared once. The top ten constitute 13% of the sample.

What the authors observed across the whole study: A 13 V-J signature model separated ophthalmopathy from stable hyperthyroidism, with 87.88% sensitivity and 81.08% specificity in cross-validation and 80%/75% in testing. Blood samples also contained most of the expanded thyroid clonotypes (frequency above 0.001), which suggests that blood repertoires may reflect thyroid immune responses. During validation, the model predicted progression to ophthalmopathy a median of approximately 6 months ahead of onset, with almost 71% sensitivity and under 85% specificity. Sample size was not statistically predetermined, and investigators were not blinded to group allocation.

Hyperthyroidism patients were newly diagnosed, with disease duration under 2 months, and aged 18 to 65 years. Exclusion was applied to patients with uncontrolled infections, other autoimmune diseases, pregnancy or lactation. Diagnoses relied on clinical symptoms, serum thyroxine and TRAb, thyroid ultrasound and orbital computed tomography. For progressor patients, blood was drawn at the first diagnosis of hyperthyroidism, before any ophthalmopathy symptoms had appeared. PBMCs were isolated from more than 9 ml of fresh peripheral blood by Ficoll-Paque density gradient centrifugation. Patients classed as progressors first received a Graves' hyperthyroidism diagnosis and then went on to develop ophthalmopathy during follow-up. Total RNA was extracted with Trizol reagent, and quality was checked on an Agilent 2100 Bioanalyzer. After removal of 6 bases from V and 1 base from J, the junction retains 6 bases not matched to a gene. Its CDR3 holds 16 amino acids, cysteine through phenylalanine. The entry retains the CDR3 DNA only, 48 bases that are in frame from base 1. Based on the germline V gene (reference sequence), the CDR1 and CDR2 sequences are SGHKS and YYEKEE.

The clonotype was recovered from a woman aged 40 to 50 with Graves' hyperthyroidism that later progressed to Graves' ophthalmopathy. Sequenced input: blood. The chain joins TRBV5-5 to TRBJ2-1; TRBD2 matches 11 bases in the middle. In nucleotide form, the sequence is TGTGCCAGCAATTATATAGCGGGAGGGTCCTACAATGAGCAGTTCTTC. This codes for CASNYIAGGSYNEQFF.